This TCR beta chain comes out of a study of shared clonotypes between healthy human individuals. Study-wide context: Plates per donor: three CD4 naive, three CD4 memory, two CD8 naive, one CD8 memory. Study conclusions and caveats: Estimated richness values were generally larger in naive subsets than in memory subsets.

CDR1 is ENHRY, CDR2 SYGVKD, per germline. V shed 7 bases and J 4 bases; nucleotides not matched to a gene: 12. The CDR3 sequence is 17 residues long. This table comes from immunoSEQ multiplex PCR, and its TCRdb copy is limited to in-frame clones, with some not included. The repertoire consists of around 750,000 clones, with around 67% occurring once and the leading ten covering around 1.6%. For this clone: The antigen remains unidentified.

Specimen: memory CD4+ T cells sorted from blood. Regarding subset: CD45RA-negative fraction. This sequence joins TRBV10-3 and TRBJ2-2; 10 positions agree with TRBD2. The sequence was obtained from a woman in her twenties or thirties in good health. CDR3 in amino acids: CAIKSLAGVGGTGELFF. For the CDR3, the DNA is TGTGCCATCAAGAGCCTAGCGGGAGTAGGCGGCACCGGGGAGCTGTTTTTT.